The rows below give T cell receptor beta chains drawn from one sample of a study of cytomegalovirus exposure and HLA in healthy donors. The assay was immunoSEQ multiplex PCR, and TCRdb's table has in-frame clones only and misses some. This sample has about 160,000 clones, with around 77% found just once. Sequences were obtained from PBMCs. The receptors derive from a man aged 45-65 years in good health and CMV-seropositive. Each CDR3 is given with its conserved first and last residue. D genes are given only for firm matches. Clone size is shown for a subset of rows, as once, few, many or a class of expanded clone.

size	D	J	V	CDR3	DNA
NA	TRBD1	TRBJ1-6	TRBV5-6	CASSLTTGGGRGSPLHF	TGTGCCAGCAGCTTGACGACAGGGGGCGGGAGGGGATCACCCCTCCACTTT
NA	NA	TRBJ2-5	TRBV10-2	CASSGVRDLGETQYF	TGCGCCAGCAGTGGCGTCAGGGATTTAGGGGAGACCCAGTACTTC
NA	TRBD1	TRBJ1-2	TRBV4-1	CASSQGGQGEGGYTF	TGCGCCAGCAGCCAAGGGGGACAGGGTGAGGGTGGCTACACCTTC
NA	TRBD1	TRBJ2-5	TRBV4-1	CASSQAGQDRETQYF	TGCGCCAGCAGCCAAGCGGGACAGGACAGAGAGACCCAGTACTTC
few	TRBD1	TRBJ1-2	TRBV6-5	CASSSSDRGGGYTF	TGTGCCAGCAGTTCCTCCGACAGGGGAGGAGGCTACACCTTC
NA	TRBD1	TRBJ2-7	TRBV27	CASSRTGGSSYEQYF	TGTGCCAGCAGCCGGACAGGCGGTAGCTCCTACGAGCAGTACTTC
NA	TRBD1	TRBJ2-4	TRBV28	CAIYRTGQNIQYF	TGTGCCATCTACCGGACAGGACAAAACATTCAGTACTTC
NA	NA	TRBJ1-5	TRBV6-1	CASSEQIYSNQPQHF	TGTGCCAGCAGTGAACAGATTTATAGCAATCAGCCCCAGCATTTT
few	NA	TRBJ2-7	TRBV6-5	CASSYAGGGSPYEQYF	TGTGCCAGCAGTTACGCCGGGGGCGGGAGCCCCTACGAGCAGTACTTC
few	TRBD1	TRBJ1-1	TRBV10-2	CASSELGTGGLNTEAFF	TGCGCCAGCAGTGAGCTCGGGACAGGGGGATTGAACACTGAAGCTTTCTTT
once	NA	TRBJ2-7	TRBV7-6	CASSANQGSAYEQYF	TGTGCCAGCAGCGCTAACCAGGGGTCGGCCTACGAGCAGTACTTC
NA	NA	TRBJ2-7	TRBV6-5	CASARGASSPYEQYF	TGTGCCAGCGCCCGGGGGGCGTCTTCCCCCTACGAGCAGTACTTC
few	NA	TRBJ2-7	TRBV5-5	CASSLGQPRSEQYF	TGTGCCAGCAGCTTGGGACAGCCACGAAGCGAGCAGTACTTC
few	TRBD1	TRBJ2-1	TRBV7-3	CASSLLAGGHNEQFF	TGTGCCAGCAGCTTGTTGGCAGGGGGCCATAATGAGCAGTTCTTC
NA	NA	TRBJ1-1	TRBV2	CASCEGVNTEAFF	TGTGCCAGCTGTGAGGGAGTGAACACTGAAGCTTTCTTT
NA	NA	TRBJ1-2	TRBV19	CASSSGRVGYTF	TGTGCCAGTAGTTCAGGGAGGGTTGGCTACACCTTC
NA	TRBD2	TRBJ2-5	TRBV5-4	CASSTTGGQETQYF	TGTGCCAGCAGCACAACGGGGGGACAAGAGACCCAGTACTTC
NA	TRBD1	TRBJ2-7	TRBV7-3	CASSATGGGEQYF	TGTGCCAGCAGCGCTACAGGGGGCGGGGAGCAGTACTTC
NA	NA	TRBJ1-4	TRBV28	CASNGQGLRKLFF	TGTGCCAGCAACGGACAAGGTCTACGAAAACTGTTTTTT
NA	NA	TRBJ2-3	TRBV6-1	CASPSPDTQYF	TGTGCCTCTCCGTCCCCAGATACGCAGTATTTT
NA	NA	TRBJ1-2	TRBV27	CASSPGSAERGNYGYTF	TGTGCCAGCAGCCCCGGGAGTGCGGAAAGGGGAAACTATGGCTACACCTTC
few	TRBD1	TRBJ1-5	TRBV4-3	CASSQAFGQGADQPQHF	TGCGCCAGCAGCCAAGCTTTTGGACAGGGGGCCGATCAGCCCCAGCATTTT
NA	TRBD1	TRBJ2-1	TRBV10-3	CAIPGQGEFF	TGTGCCATCCCAGGACAGGGAGAGTTCTTC
few	TRBD2	TRBJ2-1	TRBV14	CASSQIAGGPNEQFF	TGTGCCAGCAGCCAAATTGCGGGGGGCCCAAATGAGCAGTTCTTC
NA	NA	TRBJ2-2	TRBV9	CASSVTPGDTGELFF	TGTGCCAGCAGCGTAACCCCGGGGGACACCGGGGAGCTGTTTTTT
NA	TRBD1	TRBJ1-4	TRBV5-4	CASSVGQGGNEKLFF	TGTGCCAGCAGCGTGGGACAGGGGGGTAATGAAAAACTGTTTTTT
NA	TRBD2	TRBJ2-2	TRBV11-2	CASSPLRGGGVVTGELFF	TGTGCCAGCAGCCCGCTAAGGGGCGGGGGGGTGGTAACCGGGGAGCTGTTTTTT
NA	NA	TRBJ2-5	TRBV10-3	CAISESGGTVYQETQYF	TGTGCCATCAGTGAGTCGGGCGGGACAGTGTACCAAGAGACCCAGTACTTC
NA	NA	TRBJ1-3	TRBV19	CASSITGFRNTIYF	TGTGCCAGTAGTATCACAGGGTTTCGAAACACCATATATTTT
NA	TRBD1	TRBJ1-1	TRBV7-2	CASSSDRDTEAFF	TGTGCCAGCAGCTCTGACAGGGACACTGAAGCTTTCTTT
NA	NA	TRBJ1-2	TRBV28	CASTLRQEAYGYTF	TGTGCCAGCACCTTGAGGCAGGAGGCTTATGGCTACACCTTC
NA	TRBD1	TRBJ2-5	TRBV25-1	CASSRGQGPKETQYF	TGTGCCAGCAGTAGAGGACAGGGGCCGAAAGAGACCCAGTACTTC
NA	TRBD1	TRBJ1-5	TRBV6-1	CASSSDRAANQPQHF	TGTGCCAGCAGTTCGGACAGGGCAGCCAATCAGCCCCAGCATTTT
NA	NA	TRBJ1-1	TRBV18	CASSPSEVRGTEAFF	TGTGCCAGCTCACCCTCCGAAGTTCGAGGGACTGAAGCTTTCTTT
NA	NA	TRBJ1-1	TRBV18	CASSLSGLATEAFF	TGTGCCAGCTCACTCTCAGGGTTGGCCACTGAAGCTTTCTTT
NA	TRBD1	TRBJ2-3	TRBV7-2	CASSAGGTQYF	TGTGCCAGCAGCGCAGGGGGTACGCAGTATTTT